The 31 T cell receptor beta chains below all came from one sample that was sequenced in a study of cytotoxic CD8 clonotypes in ibrutinib-treated CLL. Clones were read by immunoSEQ multiplex PCR, and TCRdb kept only the in-frame ones, dropping some. The repertoire holds approximately 70,000 clones, with 75% to 85% as singletons. The sample in question was PBMCs, obtained at disease progression, from a patient treated with ibrutinib. These receptors originate from a human donor with chronic lymphocytic leukemia.

The chain is built from TRBV5-1 and TRBJ1-2; 10 nucleotides line up with TRBD1. This CDR3 is 14 amino acids long. The V segment lost 4 bases and the J segment 6 bases; nucleotides outside the gene matches: 6. The germline V gene encodes CDR1 SGHRS and CDR2 YFSETQ. The DNA for the CDR3 is TGCGCCAGCAGCCCCCGGACAGGGGGGGATGGCTACACCTTC. The encoded protein is CASSPRTGGDGYTF.

The chain links TRBV10-3 to TRBJ2-5; weak D call: TRBD1 (6 bases). CDR1 is ENHRY and CDR2 is SYGVKD in the germline V gene. There are 14 residues in the CDR3. The V end was cut by 0 bases, the J end by 5 bases, with 10 bases between. This CDR3 is CAISESVRGETQYF. CDR3 sequence (DNA): TGTGCCATCAGTGAGTCAGTGAGGGGGGAGACCCAGTACTTC.

The chain joins TRBV7-9 to TRBJ1-1; TRBD1 aligns across 8 bases. Germline lookup yields CDR1 SEHNR and CDR2 FQNEAQ (reference sequence). V gave up 5 bases and J gave up 1 base; unmatched junction bases: 3. The CDR3 is made up of 14 amino acids. The CDR3 DNA is TGTGCCAGCAGCCGTACAGGGGGGAACACTGAAGCTTTCTTT. Protein: CASSRTGGNTEAFF.

The genes are TRBV10-3 and TRBJ1-2; no definite D call. The germline gives CDR1 ENHRY, CDR2 SYGVKD. Trimming pared 0 bases from V and 2 bases from J, leaving 10 bases between. This CDR3 region has 15 residues. The CDR3 DNA reads TGTGCCATCAGTGAGTCTGAGGACGGAAACTATGGCTACACCTTC. Its protein is CAISESEDGNYGYTF.

The chain combines TRBV27 with TRBJ2-5; 11 bases agree with TRBD2. Trimming took 6 bases from V and 3 from J; bases not matched to a gene: 3. Germline V gene data show CDR1 as MNHEY and CDR2 as SMNVEV (reference sequence). This CDR3 region has 14 residues. For the CDR3, the DNA is TGTGCCAGCAGCCTGGGACTAGCGGAAGAGACCCAGTACTTC. Residues: CASSLGLAEETQYF.

In this sample, this clone turned up once. The V and J genes are TRBV4-1 and TRBJ2-7; D gene uncertain. The CDR3 extends over 13 amino acids. Trimming pared 5 bases from V and 3 bases from J, leaving 11 bases between. Germline CDR1 MGHRA, CDR2 YSYEKL. CDR3 nucleotides: TGCGCCAGCAGCGGCAGCGAAAGCTACGAGCAGTACTTC. Amino acid sequence: CASSGSESYEQYF.

The genes are TRBV6-1 and TRBJ1-1; perhaps TRBD1 as D (5 bases). Germline V gene sequence: CDR1 MNHNS, CDR2 SASEGT. The CDR3 loop spans 15 amino acids. Deletions cut 6 bases from V and 0 bases from J, with 14 bases between. The CDR3 sequence is CASSFRDAMNTEAFF. Written as DNA, the CDR3 is TGTGCCAGCAGCTTCAGGGATGCCATGAACACTGAAGCTTTCTTT.

J is TRBJ1-1 and V is TRBV18, with unresolved D. CDR1 is KGHSH, CDR2 LQKENI, per germline. Between the trimmed V and J ends, which lost 1 base and 5 bases, there was a span of 14 bases. This CDR3 contains 15 residues. The CDR3 nucleotides read TGTGCCAGCTCACCACTACCGGGAGAGAGGACTGAAGCTTTCTTT. Translating it yields CASSPLPGERTEAFF.

This clone appeared a single time. The V gene is TRBV5-1, the J gene TRBJ1-6, with a weak D call TRBD1 (5 bases). The germline V gene encodes CDR1 SGHRS and CDR2 YFSETQ. V gave up 5 bases and J gave up 0 bases, with 12 bases separating them. The CDR3 contains 16 residues. CDR3 sequence reads: CASSSRESSYNSPLHF. Here the CDR3 DNA reads TGCGCCAGCAGTTCCAGGGAGAGCTCCTATAATTCACCCCTCCACTTT.

V and J are TRBV30 and TRBJ2-1; TRBD2 agrees at 13 bases. Trimming took 5 bases from V and 8 from J; bases not matched to a gene: 6. There are 14 residues in the CDR3. Per the germline V gene, CDR1 is GTSNPN and CDR2 is SVGIG (reference sequence). The chain's CDR3 is CAWGLAGVNYEQFF. DNA for the CDR3: TGTGCCTGGGGACTAGCGGGAGTCAATTATGAGCAGTTCTTC.

J is TRBJ1-5 and V is TRBV6-1; D is unclear. Germline CDR1 reads MNHNS; CDR2 reads SASEGT. The CDR3 totals 12 residues. V was pared by 10 bases and J by 2 bases, with 9 bases between. The chain's CDR3 is CAITLGNQPQHF. The CDR3, as DNA: TGTGCCATCACCCTAGGCAATCAGCCCCAGCATTTT.

This rearrangement joins TRBV6-4 to TRBJ2-5; weak D call: TRBD1 (5 bases). In germline, CDR1 is MRHNA, CDR2 SNTAGT. Trimming took off 6 bases at V and 5 bases at J, with 19 bases between the two ends. CDR3 size: 15 residues. CDR3: CASSHGSKGSETQYF. The CDR3 DNA is TGTGCCAGCAGCCACGGATCGAAGGGGTCGGAGACCCAGTACTTC.

The chain combines TRBV5-4 with TRBJ2-7, with TRBD2 matching over 9 bases. Germline loops: CDR1 SGHNT, CDR2 YYREEE (reference sequence). Unmatched junction bases numbered 3, after V lost 5 bases and J lost 0 bases. The length of the CDR3 is 14 residues. Written as DNA, the CDR3 is TGTGCCAGCAGGGCGGGGGGGAGCTCCTACGAGCAGTACTTC. It yields the protein CASRAGGSSYEQYF.

This clone was seen once. The chain couples TRBV19 to TRBJ2-5, with TRBD1 matching over 7 bases. In germline, CDR1 is LNHDA, CDR2 SQIVND (reference sequence). V lost 5 bases, J lost 5 bases, and 8 bases stayed unmatched. CDR3 size: 14 residues. The CDR3 reads CASSVTGVVETQYF. Here the CDR3 DNA reads TGTGCCAGTAGTGTAACAGGGGTCGTCGAGACCCAGTACTTC.

This chain connects TRBV30 to TRBJ2-5; maybe TRBD2 (6 bases). Trimming shortened V by 1 base and J by 1 base, and 10 bases separated the two germline ends. Germline lookup yields CDR1 GTSNPN and CDR2 SVGIG (reference sequence). This CDR3 has 14 amino acids. The CDR3 DNA follows: TGTGCCTGGAGTGGACGGGGGATCCAAGAGACCCAGTACTTC. Translating it yields CAWSGRGIQETQYF.

This rearrangement joins TRBV11-2 to TRBJ2-5, with D hard to call. The CDR3 has 14 residues. Germline-derived CDR1 and CDR2 are SGHAT and FQNNGV. V lost 5 bases and J 2 bases, leaving 12 bases between the germline ends. The CDR3 nucleotides read TGTGCCAGCAGCCCCCTTGCCAGGCAAGAGACCCAGTACTTC. Amino acids: CASSPLARQETQYF. The entire variable domain, with the rest obtained from reference TRBV11-2 and TRBJ2-5, is as follows: EAGVAQSPRYKIIEKRQSVAFWCNPISGHATLYWYQQILGQGPKLLIQFQNNGVVDDSQLPKDRFSAERLKGVDSTLKIQPAKLEDSAVYLCASSPLARQETQYFGPGTRLLVL.

The chain joins TRBV20-1 to TRBJ1-1; no clear D. CDR1 DFQATT and CDR2 SNEGSKA come from the germline V gene (reference sequence). CDR3 size: 11 residues. V shed 3 bases and J shed 6 bases, with 8 bases lying between them. The CDR3 region is CSASRYPEAFF. CDR3 sequence (DNA): TGCAGTGCTAGTAGGTATCCTGAAGCTTTCTTT.

The chain links TRBV28 to TRBJ1-5, with D hard to call. The germline V and J ends were trimmed by 3 bases and 0 bases, with 12 bases remaining between them. Germline values: CDR1 MDHEN, CDR2 SYDVKM. This CDR3 has 16 residues. In DNA, the CDR3 is TGTGCCAGCAGTTTTTTCGTGGGCTATAGCAATCAGCCCCAGCATTTT. Protein sequence: CASSFFVGYSNQPQHF.

The chain uses TRBV5-6 and TRBJ2-6, with D unresolved. This CDR3 spans 15 amino acids. Per the germline V gene, CDR1 is SGHDT and CDR2 is YYEEEE. Between the trimmed V and J ends, which lost 1 base and 4 bases, there was a span of 9 bases. In nucleotides, the CDR3 is TGTGCCAGCAGCTTGAGGTTATTGGGGGCCAACGTCCTGACTTTC. Protein sequence: CASSLRLLGANVLTF.

V is TRBV2 and J is TRBJ1-4; TRBD1 might be the D (5 bases). Germline-derived CDR1 and CDR2 are SNHLY and FYNNEI. The CDR3 has 13 residues. V was shortened by 3 bases and J by 8 bases, with 10 bases between the two germline ends. The CDR3 loop reads CASSEQGWEKLFF. The CDR3 region has the DNA TGTGCCAGCAGTGAGCAGGGATGGGAAAAACTGTTTTTT.

This chain links TRBV6-5 with TRBJ1-5; TRBD1 is a possible D gene (5 bases). The CDR3 totals 14 residues. CDR1 and CDR2 from the germline V gene are MNHEY and SVGAGI. The V and J ends lost 6 bases and 3 bases respectively, with 12 bases between them. In DNA form, the CDR3 reads TGTGCCAGCAGATCCGACAGTAACAATCAGCCCCAGCATTTT. The encoded protein is CASRSDSNNQPQHF.

The chain carries TRBV9 and TRBJ2-2; D remains ambiguous. V was clipped by 3 bases and J by 2 bases, with 8 bases between them. Germline lookup yields CDR1 SGDLS and CDR2 YYNGEE. The CDR3 is 14 residues long. For the CDR3, the DNA is TGTGCCAGCAGCGAAAGAAAAAACACCGGGGAGCTGTTTTTT. This sequence encodes CASSERKNTGELFF.

The chain couples TRBV19 to TRBJ2-3; D remains unclear. This CDR3 has 14 residues. Germline CDR1 LNHDA, CDR2 SQIVND (reference sequence). Trimming took 1 base from V and 7 from J, leaving 12 bases between them. In DNA, the CDR3 is TGTGCCAGTAGTATAGGGCCTAGTCGTCATACGCAGTATTTT. Translated: CASSIGPSRHTQYF.

This clone has just one count. V usage is TRBV5-1 and J usage is TRBJ2-3; the D gene is possibly TRBD2 (6 bases). The CDR3 is 15 residues long. With 1 base removed from V and 5 bases from J, the gap between germline ends came to 14 bases. CDR1 is SGHRS and CDR2 is YFSETQ in the germline V gene. CDR3 sequence (DNA): TGCGCCAGCAGCTTGTTATCACTAGCTGGAGATACGCAGTATTTT. Protein product: CASSLLSLAGDTQYF.

The V gene is TRBV27, the J gene TRBJ1-2; possibly TRBD1 for D (5 bases). V was clipped by 4 bases and J by 8 bases, with 17 bases between them. Germline V gene lookup returns CDR1 MNHEY and CDR2 SMNVEV (reference sequence). The CDR3 covers 14 residues. The CDR3 sequence: CASSSPGRKRGYTF. The CDR3 DNA is TGTGCCAGCAGTTCTCCGGGACGAAAAAGGGGCTACACCTTC.

The CDR3 region is CASSPTGTHEQYF. The CDR3 bases are TGTGCCAGCAGTCCTACAGGGACCCACGAGCAGTACTTC. The V call is TRBV6-1, the J call TRBJ2-7, with D perhaps TRBD1 (6 bases). CDR1 is MNHNS, CDR2 SASEGT, per germline. The CDR3 consists of 13 residues. Trimming took off 5 bases at V and 5 bases at J, with 13 bases between the two ends.

The chain joins TRBV19 to TRBJ1-1; weak D call: TRBD1 (6 bases). The V end lost 6 bases, the J end lost 6 bases, and 17 bases lay between the germline ends. CDR3 length equals 14 residues. Germline CDR1 reads LNHDA; CDR2 reads SQIVND (reference sequence). This CDR3 reads CASRLLQGIPEAFF. CDR3 nucleotides: TGTGCCAGTAGGCTCCTACAGGGCATCCCTGAAGCTTTCTTT.

In its sample, this clone was seen a few times. V gene TRBV6-5 combines with J gene TRBJ1-2, with D possibly matching TRBD1 (6 bases). Trimming pared 5 bases from V and 8 bases from J, leaving 9 bases between. CDR3 size: 11 residues. Per germline, CDR1 MNHEY and CDR2 SVGAGI. The CDR3 nucleotides are TGTGCCAGCAGTGACAGGAACGGCTACACCTTC. It yields the protein CASSDRNGYTF.

V usage is TRBV19 and J usage is TRBJ1-3; D not certain. Germline assignment: CDR1 LNHDA and CDR2 SQIVND (reference sequence). The CDR3 loop spans 13 amino acids. Trimming took off 9 bases at V and 0 bases at J, with 9 bases between the two ends. DNA of the CDR3: TGTGCCAGCCCCGATTTCTCTGGAAACACCATATATTTT. Translation: CASPDFSGNTIYF.

The chain couples TRBV5-6 to TRBJ2-7; no clear D. Germline loops: CDR1 SGHDT, CDR2 YYEEEE. Trimming pared 4 bases from V and 0 bases from J, leaving 5 bases between. The CDR3 totals 12 residues. CDR3 region: CASSASSYEQYF. In DNA, the CDR3 is TGTGCCAGCAGCGCAAGCTCCTACGAGCAGTACTTC.

V gene TRBV28 combines with J gene TRBJ2-7; D unclear. Germline CDR1 reads MDHEN; CDR2 reads SYDVKM. The germline V and J ends were trimmed by 3 bases and 0 bases, with 3 bases remaining between them. This CDR3 is built from 12 residues. The CDR3 loop reads CASSLASYEQYF. The CDR3 DNA reads as TGTGCCAGCAGTTTGGCCTCCTACGAGCAGTACTTC.